These 17 T cell receptor beta chains share one sample of origin, sequenced in a study of monozygotic twins with cystic fibrosis. Libraries were prepared by immunoSEQ multiplex PCR; TCRdb keeps only in-frame clonotypes and omits some of them. The repertoire includes 12,000 to 15,000 clones, 95% to 99% of them detected once, and 0.41% sits in the top ten. Sequenced: blood. The origin of the receptors is a girl between 2 and 10 years old with cystic fibrosis.

This chain connects TRBV11-2 to TRBJ1-5; D is unclear. The CDR3 has 14 amino acids. Germline CDR1 is SGHAT and CDR2 is FQNNGV. V was clipped by 2 bases and J by 4 bases, with 9 bases between them. In DNA form, the CDR3 reads TGTGCCAGCAGCTTATTTGCGGGGAATCAGCCCCAGCATTTT. Its translation is CASSLFAGNQPQHF.

This clone was seen once. The rearrangement links TRBV6-1 to TRBJ1-5; 9 positions match TRBD1. Germline CDR1 and CDR2: MNHNS and SASEGT. The CDR3 extends over 17 amino acids. Unmatched junction bases numbered 11, after V lost 4 bases and J lost 4 bases. CDR3 amino acids: CASSGGTGPSWNQPQHF. The CDR3 DNA is TGTGCCAGCAGTGGAGGGACAGGGCCCTCCTGGAATCAGCCCCAGCATTTT.

This clone was seen once. The chain is built from TRBV6-1 and TRBJ1-4; D not resolved. V was trimmed by 1 base and J by 3 bases, leaving 6 bases between them. The germline gives CDR1 MNHNS, CDR2 SASEGT. The CDR3 contains 14 residues. The CDR3, as DNA: TGTGCCAGCAGTGAAGGGGTAGCTAATGAAAAACTGTTTTTT. Translating it yields CASSEGVANEKLFF.

The chain uses TRBV7-2 and TRBJ2-7, with 10 bases fitting TRBD1. The germline gives CDR1 SGHTA, CDR2 FQGNSA. This CDR3 has 14 residues. J lost 2 bases, V lost 6 bases, and 4 bases had no gene match. The CDR3 coding sequence is TGTGCCAGCAGGACGACAGGGGGCGCCTACGAGCAGTACTTC. This codes for CASRTTGGAYEQYF.

V usage is TRBV30 and J usage is TRBJ1-1; possible D gene TRBD1, 5 bases. The CDR3 spans 13 residues. Germline V gives CDR1 GTSNPN, CDR2 SVGIG (reference sequence). V was clipped by 3 bases and J by 5 bases, with 13 bases between them. The CDR3 DNA reads as TGTGCCTGGAGCCGAAAGAGGGGAACTGAAGCTTTCTTT. Protein sequence: CAWSRKRGTEAFF.

The CDR3 DNA sequence: TGCGCCAGCAGCCAGACCGGGAGCTACGAGCAGTACTTC. The encoded protein is CASSQTGSYEQYF. This rearrangement joins TRBV4-1 to TRBJ2-7; TRBD2 might be the D (6 bases). The germline CDR1 and CDR2 sequences are MGHRA and YSYEKL. The CDR3 runs to 13 residues. The V end was cut by 3 bases, the J end by 3 bases, with 9 bases between.

This chain connects TRBV10-3 to TRBJ1-2, with D possibly being TRBD1 (6 bases). The CDR3 is made up of 16 amino acids. Trimming shortened V by 0 bases and J by 4 bases, and 15 bases separated the two germline ends. Per germline, CDR1 ENHRY and CDR2 SYGVKD. The CDR3 DNA sequence: TGTGCCATCAGTGAGTCGGTTGGGGGCAGCAGCTATGGCTACACCTTC. This gives the protein CAISESVGGSSYGYTF.

This rearrangement joins TRBV29-1 to TRBJ2-7, with a tentative D call TRBD1 (6 bases). Germline loops: CDR1 SQVTM, CDR2 ANQGSEA. V was trimmed by 4 bases and J by 3 bases, leaving 10 bases between them. The CDR3 has 12 amino acids. This CDR3 reads CSVGTDNYEQYF. The CDR3 DNA reads TGCAGCGTTGGGACAGACAACTACGAGCAGTACTTC.

The chain combines TRBV30 with TRBJ1-2; possibly TRBD1 for D (6 bases). V was shortened by 4 bases and J by 5 bases, with 20 bases between the two germline ends. The CDR3 runs to 15 residues. Germline loops: CDR1 GTSNPN, CDR2 SVGIG (reference sequence). CDR3 amino acids: CAWTSGAIKLYGYTF. The CDR3 region has the DNA TGTGCCTGGACGTCAGGGGCGATTAAACTGTATGGCTACACCTTC. Full variable domain (rest looked up from reference TRBV30 and TRBJ1-2): SQTIHQWPATLVQPVGSPLSLECTVEGTSNPNLYWYRQAAGRGLQLLFYSVGIGQISSEVPQNLSASRPQDRQFILSSKKLLLSDSGFYLCAWTSGAIKLYGYTFGSGTRLTVV.

V gene TRBV7-2 combines with J gene TRBJ1-5; D is ambiguous. The CDR3 has 15 residues. Germline CDR1 is SGHTA and CDR2 is FQGNSA. V lost 4 bases and J lost 1, with 11 bases in between. The CDR3, as DNA: TGTGCCAGCAGCTCCTGGGCCAACAGCAATCAGCCCCAGCATTTT. Translating gives CASSSWANSNQPQHF.

The chain uses TRBV7-9 and TRBJ1-2; 8 positions match TRBD1. The CDR3 covers 17 residues. CDR1 is SEHNR and CDR2 is FQNEAQ in the germline V gene (reference sequence). Losses at the gene ends were 1 base for V and 3 bases for J; bases not matched to a gene: 10. The CDR3 region is CASSLELTGAQDYGYTF. As DNA, the CDR3 is TGTGCCAGCAGCTTAGAGCTGACAGGGGCCCAGGACTATGGCTACACCTTC. Filled out from reference TRBV7-9 and TRBJ1-2, the complete variable domain reads DTGVSQNPRHKITKRGQNVTFRCDPISEHNRLYWYRQTLGQGPEFLTYFQNEAQLEKSRLLSDRFSAERPKGSFSTLEIQRTEQGDSAMYLCASSLELTGAQDYGYTFGSGTRLTVV.

The chain carries TRBV19 and TRBJ2-1; D is perhaps TRBD1 or TRBD2 (5 bases each). The CDR3 extends over 15 amino acids. V shed 3 bases and J shed 7 bases, with 16 bases lying between them. CDR1 is LNHDA and CDR2 is SQIVND in the germline V gene (reference sequence). CDR3 bases: TGTGCCAGTAGTATTGATCTGGGGGTAACGAATGAGCAGTTCTTC. Translated, it gives CASSIDLGVTNEQFF.

J is TRBJ2-7 and V is TRBV28; no definite D call. The CDR3 length is 11 residues. V lost 6 bases to trimming and J lost 3 bases, with 6 bases between them. Germline V CDR1 and CDR2: MDHEN, SYDVKM. DNA for the CDR3: TGTGCCAGCAGGGGTCACTACGAGCAGTACTTC. Protein product: CASRGHYEQYF.

The rearrangement joins TRBV18 to TRBJ1-5, with 10 positions matching TRBD1. V lost 2 bases and J lost 6; bases outside the gene matches: 1. Germline assignment: CDR1 KGHSH and CDR2 LQKENI. The CDR3 consists of 14 residues. CDR3 amino acids: CASSPWTGGQPQHF. Here the CDR3 DNA reads TGTGCCAGCTCACCATGGACAGGGGGTCAGCCCCAGCATTTT.

The V and J genes are TRBV18 and TRBJ2-1; D might be TRBD1 (6 bases). The CDR3 loop spans 17 amino acids. Trimming left V 2 bases short and J 5 bases short, with 19 bases between. Germline CDR1 and CDR2: KGHSH and LQKENI. CDR3 residues: CASSPTGQGFVNNEQFF. The CDR3 nucleotides read TGTGCCAGCTCACCAACAGGGCAAGGGTTTGTCAACAATGAGCAGTTCTTC.

This clone was found once. The CDR3 DNA is TGTGCCAGCAGTGACGCCGGGACAAGGTACGAGCAGTACTTC. It translates to CASSDAGTRYEQYF. The J gene is TRBJ2-7, the V gene TRBV27; TRBD1 might be the D (6 bases). The CDR3 loop spans 14 amino acids. Trimming removed 5 bases from V and 4 bases from J, with 15 bases in between. Germline CDR1 MNHEY, CDR2 SMNVEV (reference sequence).

This chain links TRBV7-2 with TRBJ2-7; D is perhaps TRBD1 (7 bases). Germline V gene lookup returns CDR1 SGHTA and CDR2 FQGNSA. This CDR3 has 15 residues. The ends were cut back, 2 bases at V and 3 bases at J, with 14 bases in the middle. Here the CDR3 DNA reads TGTGCCAGCAGCTTACAGGGGGGTACAGGCTACGAGCAGTACTTC. Encoded protein: CASSLQGGTGYEQYF.